The T cell receptor (beta chain) described here comes from a study of T-cell reconstitution after alpha-beta-depleted transplantation in children. Study outcomes and limitations: Newly produced T cells mostly accounted for T-cell counts and diversity one year post-transplant.

This clonotype was recorded many times. Its specificity is not known. TCRbeta library construction was performed incorporating unique molecular identifiers. TCRdb passed the PCR reads through MiXCR, listing each CDR3 protein once. Of 6,000 or so distinct CDR3 sequences listed, about 15% are singletons. The specimen was PBMCs, collected before TCRalphabeta/CD19-depleted stem cell transplant. This TCR was recovered from a boy younger than 18 with acute lymphoblastic leukemia, due to receive a stem cell transplant.

The CDR3 sequence: CASSATLGSSYEQYF. The CDR3 region has the DNA TGCGCCAGCAGCGCCACACTAGGGAGCTCCTACGAGCAGTACTTC. The chain has TRBV4-1 and TRBJ2-7, with D tentatively TRBD2 (5 bases). Germline CDR1 MGHRA, CDR2 YSYEKL. The germline V and J ends were trimmed by 5 bases and 0 bases, with 14 bases remaining between them. The CDR3 covers 15 residues.